The entry that follows covers one TCR beta chain sequence. Antigen: not known. These data belong to a study of CD8+CD57+ T cells in acquired aplastic anemia. Study information: Sorted CD4+ and CD8+ cells gave an average of around 3.1 ug of DNA. General study points: Patients had about 31 CD8+ CDR3 sequences in common with controls (the shared set). The study found no significant CD8+ Simpson's diversity difference between patients and controls.

V was clipped by 5 bases and J by 1 base, with 12 bases between them. Germline V gene sequence: CDR1 DFQATT, CDR2 SNEGSKA (reference sequence). The CDR3 extends over 14 amino acids. CDR3 and TCR beta VDJ profiling relied on a genomic DNA template. A single record per CDR3 protein comes from TCRdb applying MiXCR to the reads. Among about 180,000 distinct CDR3 sequences, just over 45% were seen once, and the ten largest hold around 2.7%. Sequenced input: sorted CD4+, CD8+, or CD8+CD57+ T cells (not recorded which) from PBMCs. This TCR came from a human donor in good health. The chain links TRBV20-1 to TRBJ2-1; D might be TRBD2 (6 bases). Here the CDR3 reads CSARRGNSYNEQFF. CDR3 DNA: TGCAGTGCTCGGAGGGGAAATTCCTACAATGAGCAGTTCTTC.